Presented here are 4 T cell receptor beta chains from one specimen sequenced in a study of T cell responses to AZD1222 COVID-19 vaccine. The assay was immunoSEQ multiplex PCR, and TCRdb's table has in-frame clones only and misses some. The sample consists of 100,000 to 110,000 clones, 88% of them appearing once. The sample in question was peripheral blood, obtained on day 0 of AZD1222 vaccination. These receptors all stem from an adult in good health.

The CDR3 protein is CASSYLVGGSYGYTF. The CDR3 bases are TGTGCCAGCAGTTACTTGGTGGGGGGGAGCTATGGCTACACCTTC. J is TRBJ1-2 and V is TRBV6-5; D might be TRBD1 (5 bases). V shed 1 base and J shed 4 bases, with 13 bases lying between them. This CDR3 comprises 15 residues. Germline-derived CDR1 and CDR2 are MNHEY and SVGAGI.

For the CDR3, the DNA is TGTGCCAGTAGTGCCCCAAGAGGGAGGGCGGGCGACTATGGCTACACCTTC. This codes for CASSAPRGRAGDYGYTF. The genes are TRBV19 and TRBJ1-2; D uncertain. The V gene's germline CDR1 is LNHDA and CDR2 SQIVND (reference sequence). V lost 5 bases and J lost 3, with 22 bases in between. The length of the CDR3 is 17 residues.

This clone was observed a single time. This chain joins TRBV6-2 or TRBV6-3 and TRBJ2-1; tentative D call: TRBD1 (5 bases). There are 13 residues in the CDR3. The ends were cut back, 2 bases at V and 3 bases at J, with 5 bases in the middle. Germline loops: CDR1 MNHEY, CDR2 SVGEGT. The CDR3 loop reads CASSYDSYNEQFF. The CDR3 nucleotides are TGTGCCAGCAGTTACGACAGCTACAATGAGCAGTTCTTC.

The chain is built from TRBV5-4 and TRBJ1-1; 8 nucleotides agree with TRBD1. The CDR3 is 15 residues long. The V and J ends lost 4 bases and 1 base, in that order; junction bases with no gene match: 6. Germline values: CDR1 SGHNT, CDR2 YYREEE (reference sequence). CDR3 bases: TGTGCCAGCAGCAGGGGGACAGGAGAGAACACTGAAGCTTTCTTT. This sequence encodes CASSRGTGENTEAFF. Based on the CDR3 plus reference TRBV5-4 and TRBJ1-1, the full variable domain is ETGVTQSPTHLIKTRGQQVTLRCSSQSGHNTVSWYQQALGQGPQFIFQYYREEENGRGNFPPRFSGLQFPNYSSELNVNALELDDSALYLCASSRGTGENTEAFFGQGTRLTVV.